What follows is one TCR beta chain and its context. This clonotype was counted at least ten times. Its recognized antigen is unknown. Per-base quality was not reported, and no clone a single base away is much larger than it. The label giving this sample's treatment or condition can be read as: in vitro stimulation with specific CMV peptide epitopes to enrich CMV-specific T cells. The data belong to a study of T cell repertoires in cytomegalovirus infection (dated by TCRdb to about 2019). In terms of the full investigation: Alongside well-studied HLA-B-restricted epitopes, the peptide stimulations were aimed at recently identified HLA-C-restricted CMV epitopes, whose presentation resists viral immunomodulation. Because public TCR beta signatures pointed to carriage of CMV infection together with the matching HLA type, the HLA type of each donor mattered for the analysis.

Sequencing was carried out with an Illumina HiSeq 1500. TCRdb took the public reads, trimmed them with fastp at Q25, ran MiXCR for clone calling and kept in-frame beta chains. Rows are combined by CDR3 protein, so each entry shows the most common genes and DNA. This sample comprises about a million distinct CDR3 sequences, about a third of them detected only once. Together, the top ten hold around an eighth of the sample. Points the paper makes about the study in general: In the ex vivo response, HLA-C-restricted CMV-specific TCR beta clonotypes were dominant, and in two of eight donors the single most frequent clonotype came from this HLA-C-restricted group. In both this cohort and an independent roughly 330-donor cohort, the cumulative frequency of public TCR beta family members distinguished carriers of CMV infection plus the relevant HLA type.

From V the trimming removes 5 bases and from J it removes 5 bases, while the gene matches leave 7 bases of the junction unaccounted for. The CDR3 goes from the cysteine to the phenylalanine over 14 residues. Only CDR3 DNA remains: 42 bases, in frame from the first base. This receptor was identified in a human donor in good health (CMV status not recorded). Some clones in this sample may be carry-over from other donors' samples. The sample here was cultured CD8+ T cells from PBMCs, taken from culture after CMV antigen stimulation. The chain uses TRBV12-3 or TRBV12-4 and TRBJ2-5; 8 of the junction bases match TRBD2. The CDR3: CASSPAGGAETQYF. The DNA sequence is TGTGCCAGCAGTCCGGCCGGGGGGGCTGAGACCCAGTACTTC.